These 10 T cell receptor beta chains were sequenced from one sample in a study of shared clonotypes between healthy human individuals (dated by TCRdb to 2020 to 2021). Library preparation used the immunoSEQ multiplex PCR assay. TCRdb mirrors the immuneACCESS table, restricted to in-frame sequences. Some clones are absent from its copies; in checked studies, under half trace to an unresolved V gene, and the reason for the others is unknown. Present in this sample are 1.4 million or so clones, 98% of which were seen just once. The ten largest clones represent about 0.4% of the sample. Source material: naive CD4+ T cells sorted from blood. Interpreted using the paper, the cell subset or site label stands for: CD45RA+ positively selected. The receptors were gathered from a man aged 30 to 39 in good health.

The rearrangement links TRBV5-4 to TRBJ2-5, with TRBD2 matching 10 bases. V shed 0 bases and J 4 bases; nucleotides not matched to a gene: 9. The germline gives CDR1 SGHNT, CDR2 YYREEE (reference sequence). The CDR3 is made up of 17 amino acids. The CDR3 DNA is TGTGCCAGCAGCTTGGCCGTCAGCGGGAGGGCCTCAGAGACCCAGTACTTC. Translation gives CASSLAVSGRASETQYF. Full variable domain (outside the CDR3, taken from reference TRBV5-4 and TRBJ2-5): ETGVTQSPTHLIKTRGQQVTLRCSSQSGHNTVSWYQQALGQGPQFIFQYYREEENGRGNFPPRFSGLQFPNYSSELNVNALELDDSALYLCASSLAVSGRASETQYFGPGTRLLVL.

This clone has only one observation. This chain links TRBV10-3 with TRBJ1-5; 10 nucleotides line up with TRBD1. The germline V gene encodes CDR1 ENHRY and CDR2 SYGVKD. The CDR3 has 16 amino acids. The V and J ends lost 7 bases and 2 bases, in that order; junction bases with no gene match: 8. The CDR3 DNA follows: TGTGCCATCACTACCCGGGACAGGGGAGGCAATCAGCCCCAGCATTTT. Translating gives CAITTRDRGGNQPQHF.

With respect to this clone: An end of the junction does not agree with germline; a read error may underlie this. The V call is TRBV6-6, the J call TRBJ1-4; D remains unclear. Germline CDR1 is MNHNY and CDR2 is SVGAGI (reference sequence). The CDR3 spans 14 residues. CDR3 sequence reads: CASRYSEANEKLFF. CDR3 nucleotides: TGTGCCAGCAGATACTCAGAGGCTAATGAAAAACTGTTTTTT.

Concerning this clone itself: The sample carries other DNA sequences with the same CDR3. The rearrangement uses TRBV5-1 and TRBJ1-1, with D unclear. V gave up 1 base and J gave up 0 bases, with 7 bases separating them. CDR3 length: 14 amino acids. Germline values: CDR1 SGHRS, CDR2 YFSETQ. CDR3 in amino acids: CASSLSGLNTEAFF. The CDR3 DNA reads as TGCGCCAGCAGCTTGTCAGGATTGAACACTGAAGCTTTCTTT.

This rearrangement joins TRBV6-5 to TRBJ1-5, with D maybe TRBD1 (6 bases). CDR3 size: 15 residues. The germline V and J ends were trimmed by 6 bases and 6 bases, with 18 bases remaining between them. Germline CDR1 and CDR2: MNHEY and SVGAGI. The CDR3 DNA is TGTGCCAGCAGCTCTCGGGGGCGATGGGGTCAGCCCCAGCATTTT. Encoded protein: CASSSRGRWGQPQHF.

In its sample, this clone was seen once. This rearrangement joins TRBV7-9 to TRBJ2-2; D may be TRBD2 (5 bases). Trimming stripped 1 base from V and 5 bases from J, with 11 bases between. The CDR3 spans 15 residues. CDR1 is SEHNR and CDR2 is FQNEAQ in the germline V gene (reference sequence). CDR3 nucleotides: TGTGCCAGCAGCTTAGGGAGGACTGGGACCGGGGAGCTGTTTTTT. The encoded protein is CASSLGRTGTGELFF.

The genes are TRBV27 and TRBJ2-1, with 12 bases identical to TRBD2. The CDR3 has 17 residues. Germline values: CDR1 MNHEY, CDR2 SMNVEV (reference sequence). V gave up 2 bases and J gave up 9 bases; unmatched junction bases: 11. As DNA, the CDR3 is TGTGCCAGCAGTTTAGGGGACAGGGTACTAGCGGGAGGTGAGCAGTTCTTC. Translation: CASSLGDRVLAGGEQFF.

V usage is TRBV5-1 and J usage is TRBJ2-5; the match to TRBD2 covers 10 bases. CDR3 length: 14 amino acids. Germline CDR1 and CDR2: SGHRS and YFSETQ. The V gene end was trimmed by 2 bases and the J gene end by 7 bases; junction bases not matched to a gene: 5. The CDR3 nucleotides read TGCGCCAGCAGCTTTACTAGCGGGGAGGGGACCCAGTACTTC. Encoded protein: CASSFTSGEGTQYF.

The J gene is TRBJ2-1, the V gene TRBV9, with TRBD2 matching 7 bases. Germline CDR1 SGDLS, CDR2 YYNGEE. V was pared by 3 bases and J by 0 bases, with 6 bases of the junction left unmatched. This CDR3 has 16 amino acids. Here the CDR3 DNA reads TGTGCCAGCAGCGGGGAGGGGCTTAGCTCCTACAATGAGCAGTTCTTC. Translating it yields CASSGEGLSSYNEQFF. Drawing the rest from reference TRBV9 and TRBJ2-1, the complete variable domain is DSGVTQTPKHLITATGQRVTLRCSPRSGDLSVYWYQQSLDQGLQFLIQYYNGEERAKGNILERFSAQQFPDLHSELNLSSLELGDSALYFCASSGEGLSSYNEQFFGPGTRLTVL.

The V call is TRBV7-2, the J call TRBJ1-5; D not resolved. With 3 bases removed from V and 0 bases from J, the gap between germline ends came to 9 bases. The CDR3 length is 15 residues. Germline CDR1 and CDR2: SGHTA and FQGNSA. In DNA form, the CDR3 reads TGTGCCAGCAGCTTGTCACCTAATAGCAATCAGCCCCAGCATTTT. Its protein is CASSLSPNSNQPQHF.